Sequencing of this T cell receptor beta chain was carried out in a study of blood T cell repertoires in COVID-19. Study context: The United States, Italy and Spain were the sources of the acute and convalescent COVID-19 samples.

Study processing details: It was from reference gene primer amplification that nucleated cell counts were estimated. Assay used: immunoSEQ multiplex PCR; TCRdb lists only in-frame clones, some missing. For V, J and clone size, that table is used; D and trimming come from the DNA. The sample has roughly 20,000 clones, 85% to 95% seen once. The V end lost 2 bases, the J end lost 4 bases, and 12 bases lay between the germline ends. Germline V lookup: CDR1 SGHVS, CDR2 FQNEAQ. This CDR3 spans 16 amino acids. The chain joins TRBV7-8 to TRBJ1-6; D is uncertain. The sequenced material came from peripheral blood. The sequence came from a human donor in a cohort sampled during active COVID-19. In DNA form, the CDR3 reads TGTGCCAGCAGCTTAATGGCAGCGTATTATAATTCACCCCTCCACTTT. Its translation: CASSLMAAYYNSPLHF. The full variable domain, with the rest looked up from reference TRBV7-8 and TRBJ1-6, is GAGVSQSPRYKVAKRGQDVALRCDPISGHVSLFWYQQALGQGPEFLTYFQNEAQLDKSGLPSDRFFAERPEGSVSTLKIQRTQQEDSAVYLCASSLMAAYYNSPLHFGNGTRLTVT.